This T cell receptor (beta chain) was observed in a study of Ad26.COV2.S vaccination and SARS-CoV-2 variants. Overall study context: Enrollment placed the donor in the COV1001 Ad26.COV2.S trial arm.

The CDR3 is 15 amino acids. Trimming shortened V by 2 bases and J by 0 bases, and 11 bases separated the two germline ends. CDR1 is MDHEN and CDR2 is SYDVKM in the germline V gene. Treatment indicated: around 19 received Ad26.COV2.S at low or high dose, single or two shots; 5 received placebo; per-sample allocation not given. Collection of the samples took place on day 63 after the first injection of vaccine or placebo. Only in-frame clones appear in the TCRdb table, and some are missing; sequencing was by immunoSEQ multiplex PCR. The sample lists about 470,000 clones, less than 95% occurring once. This clonotype was sampled from a person between 18 and 59 years old who received the Ad26.COV2.S COVID-19 vaccine or a placebo. The chain combines TRBV28 with TRBJ2-7; no firm D call. The sequences come from peripheral blood, collected in a trial of Ad26.COV2.S vaccine versus placebo. CDR3 in DNA: TGTGCCAGCAGTTTAGGCAGATCCCTCTCCTACGAGCAGTACTTC. Its translation: CASSLGRSLSYEQYF.